The table lists the clone carrying this T cell receptor (beta chain) with a few counts. The sample originates from a study of PD-L1 blockade in urothelial cancer. Study-level background: It was at some point between 2014 and 2015 that patients started atezolizumab at 1,200 mg intravenously every 3 weeks. Tumors yielded a median of approximately 1,400 T cells.

Levels of FFPE tumor DNA were quantified by means of amplified housekeeping genes. Method: immunoSEQ multiplex PCR; TCRdb's copy keeps in-frame clones and lacks some. The sample contains just over 35,000 clones, around 34% of which appear only once. This CDR3 contains 13 residues. Germline V gene sequence: CDR1 SGHDN, CDR2 FVKESK. V lost 2 bases, J lost 2 bases, and 3 bases lay in between. Urothelial carcinoma in patients was locally advanced or metastatic. This TCR derives from a man aged 60-69 years with urothelial cancer. The sample consisted of tumor tissue, taken before atezolizumab (anti-PD-L1) treatment. The chain joins TRBV14 to TRBJ2-2, with D unclear. As DNA, the CDR3 is TGTGCCAGCAGCCAACAAAACACCGGGGAGCTGTTTTTT. Translation: CASSQQNTGELFF.